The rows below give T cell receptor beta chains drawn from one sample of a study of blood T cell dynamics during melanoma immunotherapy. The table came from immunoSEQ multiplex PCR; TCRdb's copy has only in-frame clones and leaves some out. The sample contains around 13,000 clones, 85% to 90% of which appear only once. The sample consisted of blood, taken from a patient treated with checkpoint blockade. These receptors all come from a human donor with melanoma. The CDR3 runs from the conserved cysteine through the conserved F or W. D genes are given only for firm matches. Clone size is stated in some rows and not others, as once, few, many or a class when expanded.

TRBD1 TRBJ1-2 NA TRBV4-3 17 TGCGCCAGCAGCCAAGATGCCCCGGGGACAGGGGGTTATGGCTACACCTTC CASSQDAPGTGGYGYTF
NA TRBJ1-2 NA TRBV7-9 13 TGTGCCAGCAGCTTAGCGGGGGACTATGGCTACACCTTC CASSLAGDYGYTF
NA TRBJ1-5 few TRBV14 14 TGTGCCAGCAGTCTAGATCAGGAGAACCAGCCCCAGCATTTT CASSLDQENQPQHF
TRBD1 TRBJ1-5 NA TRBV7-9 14 TGTGCCAGTAGCCCGGGACAGCTAAATCAGCCCCAGCATTTT CASSPGQLNQPQHF
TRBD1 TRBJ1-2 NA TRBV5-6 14 TGTGCCAGCAGCGAGGGACAGGGGGCCTATGGCTACACCTTC CASSEGQGAYGYTF
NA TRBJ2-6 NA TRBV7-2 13 TGTGCCAGCAGCCCCCCAGGGGCCAACGTCCTGACTTTC CASSPPGANVLTF
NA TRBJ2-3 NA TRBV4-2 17 TGTGCCAGCAGCCCACCTGGGGGCAGGGGCCGCACAGATACGCAGTATTTT CASSPPGGRGRTDTQYF
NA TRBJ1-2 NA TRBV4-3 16 TGCGCCAGCAGCCCAGAGGGGACTGAAGCACGGGGTGGCTACACCTTC CASSPEGTEARGGYTF
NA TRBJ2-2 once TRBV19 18 TGTGCCAGTAGTATAGCCGGGGCATCCTTCGCGAACACCGGGGAGCTGTTTTTT CASSIAGASFANTGELFF
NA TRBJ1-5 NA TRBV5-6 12 TGTGCCAGCAGCTCCTCCCTGTTTGCCCAGCATTTT CASSSSLFAQHF
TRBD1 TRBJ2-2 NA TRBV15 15 TGTGCCACCAGCACGGGACAGGCCAGGGCCGGGGAGCTGTTTTTT CATSTGQARAGELFF
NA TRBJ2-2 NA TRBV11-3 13 TGTGCCAGCAGCCGGACACCAACCGGGGAGCTGTTTTTT CASSRTPTGELFF
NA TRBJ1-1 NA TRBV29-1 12 TGCAGCGCCCTGGACGGAACCAGTGAAGCTTTCTTT CSALDGTSEAFF
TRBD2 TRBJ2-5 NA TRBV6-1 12 TGTGCCGTCAGCGGGACTAGTGGGACCCAGTACTTC CAVSGTSGTQYF
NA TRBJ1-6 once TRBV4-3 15 TGCGCCAGCAGCCAAGACCAGGGAAATAATTCACCCCTCCACTTT CASSQDQGNNSPLHF
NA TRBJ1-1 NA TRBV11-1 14 TGTGCCAGCAGCCCGGCGCGTAGGAACACTGAAGCTTTCTTT CASSPARRNTEAFF
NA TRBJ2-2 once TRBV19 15 TGTGCCAGTAGTATCTTGGGTCAGAACACCGGGGAGCTGTTTTTT CASSILGQNTGELFF
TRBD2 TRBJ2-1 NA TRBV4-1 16 TGCGCCAGCAGCCAAGGGGAGGCGGGGGGCTACAATGAGCAGTTCTTC CASSQGEAGGYNEQFF
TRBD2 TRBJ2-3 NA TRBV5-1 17 TGCGCCAGCAGCGCAAGGCTAGCGGGGGGCGGCACAGATACGCAGTATTTT CASSARLAGGGTDTQYF
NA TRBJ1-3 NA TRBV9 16 TGTGCCAGCAGCGTAGGGGGCAGCAGCTCTGGAAACACCATATATTTT CASSVGGSSSGNTIYF
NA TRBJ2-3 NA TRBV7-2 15 TGTGCCAGCAGCTTAGCCAGAAGGATGACAGATACGCAGTATTTT CASSLARRMTDTQYF
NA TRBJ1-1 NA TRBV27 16 TGTGCCAGCAGTCAAACAGGGATTCTTGGTGGCACTGAAGCTTTCTTT CASSQTGILGGTEAFF
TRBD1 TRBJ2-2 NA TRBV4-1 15 TGCGCCAGCAGACTCGGGACAGCGAACACCGGGGAGCTGTTTTTT CASRLGTANTGELFF
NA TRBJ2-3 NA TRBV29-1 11 TGCAGCGTGTCACGCACAGATACGCAGTATTTT CSVSRTDTQYF
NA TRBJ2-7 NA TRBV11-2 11 TGTGCCAGCAGCGCTACCTACGAGCAGTACTTC CASSATYEQYF
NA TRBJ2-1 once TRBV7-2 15 TGTGCCAGCAGCTTAACGAGGGGGTCCTACAATGAGCAGTTCTTC CASSLTRGSYNEQFF
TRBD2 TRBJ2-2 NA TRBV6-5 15 TGTGCCAGCAATAACGGGGGGGCTGGGACCGGGGAGCTGTTTTTT CASNNGGAGTGELFF
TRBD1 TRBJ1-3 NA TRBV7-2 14 TGTGCCAGCAGCCCTGACAGGGCTGGAAACACCATATATTTT CASSPDRAGNTIYF
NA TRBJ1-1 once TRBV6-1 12 TGTGCCAGCACCAAGGGGGGATGGGAAGCTTTCTTT CASTKGGWEAFF